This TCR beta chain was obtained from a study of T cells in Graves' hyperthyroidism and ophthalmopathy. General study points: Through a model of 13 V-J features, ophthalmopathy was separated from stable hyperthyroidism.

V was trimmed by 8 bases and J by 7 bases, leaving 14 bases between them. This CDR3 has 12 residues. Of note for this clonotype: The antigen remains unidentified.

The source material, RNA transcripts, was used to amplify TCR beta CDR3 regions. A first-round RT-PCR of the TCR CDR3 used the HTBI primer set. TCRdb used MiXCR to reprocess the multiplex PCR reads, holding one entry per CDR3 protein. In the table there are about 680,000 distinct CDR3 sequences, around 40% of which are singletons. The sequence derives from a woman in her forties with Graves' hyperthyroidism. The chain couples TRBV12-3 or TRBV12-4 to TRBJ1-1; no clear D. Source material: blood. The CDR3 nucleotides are TGTGCCAGCTCCTCAACCTTTGTTGAAGCTTTCTTT. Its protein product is CASSSTFVEAFF.